The 12 T cell receptor beta chains in this list originate from one sample, sequenced in a study of cytomegalovirus exposure and HLA in healthy donors. PCR amplification relied on 60 Vbeta primers (plus 13 Jbeta primers). Method: immunoSEQ multiplex PCR; TCRdb's copy keeps in-frame clones and lacks some. The data show fewer than 200,000 clones, under 80% seen once. The material sequenced was PBMCs. Every receptor here comes from a female donor in good health and CMV-seronegative.

This clone was seen only a few times. This chain links TRBV6-5 with TRBJ1-2; 9 bases are shared with TRBD1. This CDR3 is 16 amino acids long. CDR1 MNHEY and CDR2 SVGAGI come from the germline V gene. V lost 0 bases to trimming and J lost 2 bases; unmatched junction nucleotides: 4. The CDR3 region is CASSYSGTGPNYGYTF. For the CDR3, the DNA is TGTGCCAGCAGTTACTCCGGGACAGGGCCCAACTATGGCTACACCTTC.

This chain connects TRBV5-1 to TRBJ2-7; D is unresolved. The CDR3 runs 12 residues. The V and J ends lost 0 bases and 4 bases respectively, with 5 bases between them. CDR1 and CDR2 (germline): SGHRS, YFSETQ. The CDR3 protein is CASSLDGYEQYF. CDR3 nucleotide sequence: TGCGCCAGCAGCTTGGACGGTTACGAGCAGTACTTC. Using reference TRBV5-1 and TRBJ2-7 for the parts outside the CDR3, the full variable domain is KAGVTQTPRYLIKTRGQQVTLSCSPISGHRSVSWYQQTPGQGLQFLFEYFSETQRNKGNFPGRFSGRQFSNSRSEMNVSTLELGDSALYLCASSLDGYEQYFGPGTRLTVT.

The J gene is TRBJ2-7, the V gene TRBV12-5; no definite D call. Looked up from germline, CDR1 is LGHNT and CDR2 is FRNRAP. The CDR3 contains 15 residues. Deletions cut 5 bases from V and 7 bases from J, with 21 bases between. CDR3 in DNA: TGTGCTAGTGGTCCGGGTCAAGTAGGCTTGTGGGAGCAGTACTTC. Translating gives CASGPGQVGLWEQYF.

The chain uses TRBV27 and TRBJ2-2; the D gene is possibly TRBD2 (5 bases). The CDR3 has 13 residues. CDR1 is MNHEY, CDR2 SMNVEV, per germline (reference sequence). The V gene lost 0 bases and the J gene lost 13 bases, with 12 bases spanning the gap. DNA of the CDR3: TGTGCCAGCAGTTTATCGAACCGGGGTGGGCTGTTTTTT. It specifies CASSLSNRGGLFF.

This clone was found a few times. V and J are TRBV5-1 and TRBJ2-3; possibly TRBD1 for D (6 bases). The V end was cut by 4 bases, the J end by 1 base, with 10 bases between. The CDR3 totals 14 residues. The germline V gene encodes CDR1 SGHRS and CDR2 YFSETQ. CDR3 coding DNA: TGCGCCAGCAGCCCGCCAGGGGGCACAGATACGCAGTATTTT. It codes for CASSPPGGTDTQYF.

V and J are TRBV2 and TRBJ1-1; 8 nucleotides align to TRBD1. The CDR3 runs to 13 residues. Trimming took 7 bases from V and 7 from J; bases not matched to a gene: 8. Germline loops: CDR1 SNHLY, CDR2 FYNNEI. CDR3 coding DNA: TGTGCCAGCATCCAGGACAGGGCCAATGAAGCTTTCTTT. It is translated as CASIQDRANEAFF.

On this clone itself: The junction does not match germline at one end; this may be a read error. The chain recombines TRBV2 with TRBJ2-5; the D gene is possibly TRBD2 (6 bases). The CDR3 has 15 amino acids. Germline loops: CDR1 SNHLY, CDR2 FYNNEI. This chain's CDR3 is CASSEGSGGQGTQYF. Here the CDR3 DNA reads TGTGCCAGCAGTGAAGGCTCTGGAGGGCAAGGGACCCAGTACTTC.

The chain uses TRBV2 and TRBJ1-4, with a possible D match to TRBD1 (6 bases). CDR1 is SNHLY and CDR2 is FYNNEI in the germline V gene. CDR3 length: 15 amino acids. V lost 7 bases to trimming and J lost 8 bases, with 20 bases between them. The CDR3 sequence is CASTDSRGAGEKLFF. The CDR3 DNA sequence: TGTGCCAGCACTGACTCACGGGGGGCCGGAGAAAAACTGTTTTTT.

The J gene is TRBJ1-4, the V gene TRBV5-1, with 7 bases aligning to TRBD1. The CDR3 loop spans 14 amino acids. CDR1 SGHRS and CDR2 YFSETQ come from the germline V gene. V dropped 4 bases and J dropped 5; count of bases not matched to a gene: 5. For the CDR3, the DNA is TGCGCCAGCAGCCCGGGACAGCCCAATGAAAAACTGTTTTTT. As protein: CASSPGQPNEKLFF.

The rearrangement joins TRBV7-2 to TRBJ2-1, with a possible D match to TRBD1 (6 bases). The CDR3 is made up of 14 amino acids. V lost 5 bases, J lost 3 bases, and 11 bases lay in between. CDR1 and CDR2 (germline): SGHTA, FQGNSA. CDR3 sequence reads: CASSPGHFYNEQFF. The CDR3, as DNA: TGTGCCAGCAGCCCGGGACACTTCTACAATGAGCAGTTCTTC. The variable domain in full, with the rest retrieved from reference TRBV7-2 and TRBJ2-1, is GAGVSQSPSNKVTEKGKDVELRCDPISGHTALYWYRQSLGQGLEFLIYFQGNSAPDKSGLPSDRFSAERTGGSVSTLTIQRTQQEDSAVYLCASSPGHFYNEQFFGPGTRLTVL.

This rearrangement joins TRBV27 to TRBJ2-3; possibly TRBD2 for D (6 bases). V gave up 5 bases and J gave up 7 bases, with 16 bases separating them. Looked up from germline, CDR1 is MNHEY and CDR2 is SMNVEV (reference sequence). This CDR3 is built from 14 residues. The CDR3 reads CASSSGRKRNTQYF. In nucleotides, the CDR3 is TGTGCCAGCAGTAGTGGGAGGAAAAGGAATACGCAGTATTTT.

The chain has TRBV6-6 and TRBJ1-2; 7 nucleotides agree with TRBD1. The CDR3 totals 16 residues. V lost 0 bases to trimming and J lost 2 bases; unmatched junction nucleotides: 6. In germline, CDR1 is MNHNY, CDR2 SVGAGI (reference sequence). CDR3 in amino acids: CASSYSGTELNYGYTF. The CDR3 bases are TGTGCCAGCAGTTACTCGGGGACAGAGCTAAACTATGGCTACACCTTC.